These T cell receptor beta chains were read from a single sample in a study of long-term antiretroviral therapy in people with HIV. TCRdb keeps only in-frame clones here, not all; method: immunoSEQ multiplex PCR. The data show around 20,000 clones, approximately 86% seen once. Sequencing was performed on unsorted PBMCs, taken about 4 years after starting antiretroviral therapy. These receptors were taken from a man aged 18 to 30 with HIV. CDR3s include the opening cysteine and the closing phenylalanine or tryptophan. Each record gives: J gene, V gene, clone size, CDR3 protein. Clone size is stated in some rows and not others, as once, few, many or a class when expanded.

>TRBJ1-1|TRBV4-1|-
CASSLHPGPPNTEAFF
>TRBJ2-2|TRBV7-3|-
CASSPTSGGPFGELFF
>TRBJ2-2|TRBV5-1|-
CASSWTGLSNTGELFF
>TRBJ2-3|TRBV15|-
CATSRGGDTRTDTQYF
>TRBJ1-5|TRBV7-8|-
CASSLGDSNQPQHF
>TRBJ2-2|TRBV6-1|few
CASSRDRGYGELFF
>TRBJ2-5|TRBV4-2|once
CASSQGGIAGAWETQYF
>TRBJ2-5|TRBV12-5|-
CASGLQGVETQYF
>TRBJ1-3|TRBV5-4|-
CASSLEQTNTIYF
>TRBJ2-7|TRBV5-4|once
CASSSGAAIEQYF
>TRBJ2-5|TRBV28|-
CASSRTLRVQETQYF
>TRBJ1-5|TRBV9|-
CASSVDNRAQPQHF
>TRBJ2-1|TRBV7-9|-
CASSSGGGNEQFF
>TRBJ2-3|TRBV25-1|-
CASDLLCGFGYTQYF
>TRBJ1-2|TRBV18|-
CASSPPGGDVYGYTF
>TRBJ1-1|TRBV6-5|-
CASSYRDRGLYTEAFF
>TRBJ1-1|TRBV7-3|-
CASSPDHNTEAFF
>TRBJ2-2|TRBV4-2|few
CASQGATGELFF
>TRBJ1-2|TRBV6-1|few
CASSLETGTDYGYTF
>TRBJ1-1|TRBV5-1|-
CASSPGGQGAGTEAFF
>TRBJ2-1|TRBV7-9|-
CASSRGQYNEQFF
>TRBJ2-2|TRBV4-1|-
CASNGGTGELFF
>TRBJ1-2|TRBV28|-
CASSLTVNYGYTF
>TRBJ1-5|TRBV19|-
CASSISGWSGNQPQHF
>TRBJ2-1|TRBV4-1|-
CASSQGGWDRGYNEQFF
>TRBJ1-1|TRBV18|-
CASSPPGARQNTEAFF
>TRBJ2-2|TRBV21-1|-
CASSEVKCGELFF
>TRBJ2-1|TRBV5-1|-
CASRRVRDPTYEQFF
>TRBJ1-5|TRBV15|-
CATSRVRGDRLNQPQHF
>TRBJ2-1|TRBV5-1|-
CASSLDVEQFF
>TRBJ1-1|TRBV11-2|-
CASSIQMGAEAFF
>TRBJ2-3|TRBV28|-
CASSSFARDTKDTQYF
>TRBJ1-6|TRBV5-6|-
CASSLFGEFSHNSPLHF
>TRBJ2-5|TRBV2|-
CASSVIGGGAFQETQYF
>TRBJ2-1|TRBV20-1|-
CSATPYNEQFF
>TRBJ1-1|TRBV10-2|-
CASGQGPSTEAFF
>TRBJ1-4|TRBV15|-
CATSLGQGNEKLFF
>TRBJ2-3|TRBV11-2|-
CASSLERLALTDTQYF
>TRBJ1-1|TRBV4-1|-
CASSQDYRGSPDTEAFF
>TRBJ2-3|TRBV5-1|-
CATTKSGSSTDTQYF
>TRBJ1-5|TRBV10-2|-
CASSLQGSNQPQHF
>TRBJ2-3|TRBV27|-
CASSLETSGETDTQYF
>TRBJ1-5|TRBV6-1|once
CASSELGGGNQPQHF
>TRBJ1-1|TRBV5-6|-
CASSWGDTMNTEAFF
>TRBJ2-3|TRBV7-7|-
CASSLGLTDTQYF
>TRBJ1-5|TRBV30|once
CATPGQWNQPQHF
>TRBJ2-5|TRBV5-1|-
CASTLMRERGAGETQYF
>TRBJ1-6|TRBV11-1|-
CASSGNSPLHF
>TRBJ2-5|TRBV5-4|once
CASSFGGIRGGQETQYF